The next 14 T cell receptor beta chains were all read from a single sample in a study of beta chain features in type 1 diabetes. Expressed TCRB transcripts were sequenced, since all the RNA that had been isolated was reverse transcribed. Generated by immunoSEQ multiplex PCR, the TCRdb table keeps only in-frame clones and is missing some. The repertoire holds around 140,000 clones, with roughly 10% as singletons. The sample was central memory CD4+ T cells from blood. The receptor set was obtained from a woman in her 40s in good health.

V usage is TRBV5-1 and J usage is TRBJ2-5; a possible D gene is TRBD1 (6 bases). Per germline, CDR1 SGHRS and CDR2 YFSETQ. With 2 bases removed from V and 1 base from J, the gap between germline ends came to 6 bases. This CDR3 spans 13 amino acids. The CDR3 DNA sequence: TGCGCCAGCAGCTTAGGGGGCCAAGAGACCCAGTACTTC. Its translation is CASSLGGQETQYF.

This clone was found a few times. The chain joins TRBV4-1 to TRBJ2-1; 12 bases are shared with TRBD2. Trimming removed 1 base from V and 8 bases from J; junction bases left unmatched: 3. CDR1 is MGHRA, CDR2 YSYEKL, per germline. This CDR3 has 15 amino acids. CDR3 amino acids: CASSQGLAGAYEQFF. The CDR3, as DNA: TGCGCCAGCAGCCAAGGACTAGCGGGGGCGTATGAGCAGTTCTTC.

This rearrangement joins TRBV19 to TRBJ1-2; the match to TRBD1 covers 10 bases. Germline loops: CDR1 LNHDA, CDR2 SQIVND (reference sequence). The J segment lost 4 bases and the V segment lost 6 bases, leaving 2 bases of the junction unmatched. CDR3 size: 13 residues. The CDR3 region has the DNA TGTGCCAGTAGGGGGGACAGGGGCTATGGCTACACCTTC. Its protein is CASRGDRGYGYTF. Filled out from reference TRBV19 and TRBJ1-2, the complete variable domain reads DGGITQSPKYLFRKEGQNVTLSCEQNLNHDAMYWYRQDPGQGLRLIYYSQIVNDFQKGDIAEGYSVSREKKESFPLTVTSAQKNPTAFYLCASRGDRGYGYTFGSGTRLTVV.

Turning to this clone: This sample includes further DNA sequences coding for the same CDR3. The chain joins TRBV7-9 to TRBJ2-7, with no clear D. The germline V gene encodes CDR1 SEHNR and CDR2 FQNEAQ (reference sequence). Between the trimmed V and J ends, which lost 2 bases and 3 bases, there was a span of 2 bases. The CDR3 spans 11 residues. The CDR3 region has the DNA TGTGCCAGCAGCTTACGCTACGAGCAGTACTTC. Its protein product is CASSLRYEQYF. The complete variable domain, with remaining parts taken from reference TRBV7-9 and TRBJ2-7, reads DTGVSQNPRHKITKRGQNVTFRCDPISEHNRLYWYRQTLGQGPEFLTYFQNEAQLEKSRLLSDRFSAERPKGSFSTLEIQRTEQGDSAMYLCASSLRYEQYFGPGTRLTVT.

The V gene is TRBV15, the J gene TRBJ2-3; 11 bases fit TRBD2. CDR1 is LNHNV, CDR2 YYDKDF, per germline (reference sequence). With V trimmed by 0 bases and J by 6 bases, 5 bases remained unmatched. The CDR3 is 16 amino acids. CDR3 loop: CATSRDLAGGLDTQYF. The DNA for the CDR3 is TGTGCCACCAGCAGAGATCTAGCGGGGGGTCTGGATACGCAGTATTTT.

In its sample, this clone was seen many times. The rearrangement joins TRBV5-1 to TRBJ2-7; D might be TRBD1 (6 bases). The germline V gene encodes CDR1 SGHRS and CDR2 YFSETQ. The CDR3 is made up of 15 amino acids. With 4 bases removed from V and 0 bases from J, the gap between germline ends came to 14 bases. CDR3 sequence: CASSPGTLPSYEQYF. The CDR3 region has the DNA TGCGCCAGCAGCCCAGGGACACTGCCCTCCTACGAGCAGTACTTC.

In its sample, this clone was seen a few times. The rearrangement joins TRBV2 to TRBJ1-1, with D hard to call. Deletions cut 6 bases from V and 1 base from J, with 6 bases between. Germline V CDR1 and CDR2: SNHLY, FYNNEI. CDR3 length equals 12 residues. The CDR3 DNA sequence: TGTGCCAGCAGCACCAGGAACACTGAAGCTTTCTTT. Translating gives CASSTRNTEAFF.

A few counts support this clone. This chain joins TRBV9 and TRBJ2-7; a possible D gene is TRBD2 (6 bases). Trimming removed 4 bases from V and 0 bases from J, with 8 bases in between. This CDR3 spans 13 amino acids. Germline V gene lookup returns CDR1 SGDLS and CDR2 YYNGEE. The CDR3 nucleotides are TGTGCCAGCAGCACGGGGGTCTCCTACGAGCAGTACTTC. Translation: CASSTGVSYEQYF. The full variable domain, completed using reference TRBV9 and TRBJ2-7, is DSGVTQTPKHLITATGQRVTLRCSPRSGDLSVYWYQQSLDQGLQFLIQYYNGEERAKGNILERFSAQQFPDLHSELNLSSLELGDSALYFCASSTGVSYEQYFGPGTRLTVT.

This clone was found a few times. The chain combines TRBV19 with TRBJ1-2; 9 bases agree with TRBD1. CDR3 length: 17 residues. CDR1 and CDR2 from the germline V gene are LNHDA and SQIVND (reference sequence). Germline trimming cut 5 bases from V and 4 bases from J; bases unmatched to any gene: 14. This CDR3 reads CASSATGGTGLLYGYTF. The CDR3 nucleotides are TGTGCCAGTAGTGCGACCGGTGGGACAGGGCTTCTCTATGGCTACACCTTC.

This clone was counted a few times. The chain uses TRBV25-1 and TRBJ1-2, with 10 bases that match TRBD1. CDR1 and CDR2 from the germline V gene are MGHDK and SYGVNS. This CDR3 spans 14 amino acids. The V gene end was trimmed by 3 bases and the J gene end by 4 bases; junction bases not matched to a gene: 2. The CDR3 coding sequence is TGTGCCAGCAGTGACAGGACAGGGGGCTATGGCTACACCTTC. This sequence encodes CASSDRTGGYGYTF.

This clone came up a few times. The chain joins TRBV2 to TRBJ1-5; 10 bases are shared with TRBD1. The CDR3 runs to 15 residues. With 2 bases clipped from V and 4 bases from J, the junction kept 2 bases outside the gene matches. Germline V lookup: CDR1 SNHLY, CDR2 FYNNEI. CDR3 in DNA: TGTGCCAGCAGTGAACGGACAGGGGGGAATCAGCCCCAGCATTTT. Protein: CASSERTGGNQPQHF.

This clone was seen a few times. The rearrangement uses TRBV2 and TRBJ2-7; D is undetermined. CDR1 and CDR2 (germline): SNHLY, FYNNEI. The CDR3 has 15 amino acids. The V end lost 5 bases, the J end lost 3 bases, and 17 bases lay between the germline ends. CDR3 sequence (DNA): TGTGCCAGCAGTCTCCAAAGATGGTTGCGCTACGAGCAGTACTTC. Translated, it gives CASSLQRWLRYEQYF. The full variable domain, in which reference TRBV2 and TRBJ2-7 provide the parts outside the CDR3, is EPEVTQTPSHQVTQMGQEVILRCVPISNHLYFYWYRQILGQKVEFLVSFYNNEISEKSEIFDDQFSVERPDGSNFTLKIRSTKLEDSAMYFCASSLQRWLRYEQYFGPGTRLTVT.

The chain employs TRBV27 and TRBJ2-7, with D perhaps matching TRBD1 (5 bases). Germline values: CDR1 MNHEY, CDR2 SMNVEV (reference sequence). V lost 5 bases and J lost 12, with 20 bases in between. The CDR3 runs 13 residues. The DNA of the CDR3 is TGTGCCAGCAGTGTCGTAACAGGTGGAAGTGTGTACTTC. This encodes CASSVVTGGSVYF.

This sequence joins TRBV19 and TRBJ2-1, with 10 positions matching TRBD1. Trimming removed 9 bases from V and 7 bases from J; junction bases left unmatched: 9. Germline CDR1 is LNHDA and CDR2 is SQIVND (reference sequence). This CDR3 region has 14 residues. The CDR3 region is CASRQGAWKNEQFF. As DNA, the CDR3 is TGTGCCAGCCGACAGGGGGCCTGGAAGAATGAGCAGTTCTTC.